The TCR beta chain described here comes from a study of PD-1 blockade in classical Hodgkin lymphoma (dated by TCRdb to 2018 to 2020). Concerning the study at large: A peripheral blood immune signature of response to PD-1 blockade in classical Hodgkin lymphoma was defined using TCR beta sequencing and CyTOF.

The research as a whole found: The study was restricted to a single clinical trial cohort, and the causes of repertoire differences, possibly disease activity or prior therapy, were left undefined. Baseline TCR diversity was reported to be lower in newly diagnosed patients than in healthy donors, and even lower in relapsed/refractory patients.

Genomic DNA was extracted with the Qiagen DNeasy kit from unsorted PBMCs and from negatively selected CD4+ and CD8+ fractions. Amplification of TCR beta CDR3 regions was done by immunoSEQ multiplex PCR with primers that anneal to V and J segments. A synthetic immune receptor repertoire was used to minimize amplification bias, and any remaining bias was removed computationally after sequencing. The source study handled its data this way. Repertoire diversity was quantified as the Shannon entropy index using custom Python scripts. Unsorted, CD4+ and CD8+ repertoires were analyzed separately, except in combined analyses where CD4+ and CD8+ sequences were merged in silico. The table comes from immuneACCESS by way of TCRdb, which keeps in-frame sequences with V and J called. Part of the clones is missing from these tables; in studies checked, under half for an unresolved V gene and the rest for unknown reasons. D and trimming come from the DNA, and the V and J calls and clone size come from that table. In all, the sample holds about 16,000 clones, and approximately 84% of those were seen once. Almost 8.5% of the sample is taken by the ten largest.

Explained via the paper, the time point label denotes: newly diagnosed, previously untreated cHL patient sample. PBMCs from patients with newly diagnosed, previously untreated classical Hodgkin lymphoma were sequenced as a comparison group for the relapsed/refractory trial patients. After peripheral blood was drawn into 8 mL Vacutainer Cell Preparation Tubes, PBMCs were isolated by centrifugation and then cryopreserved. V sheds 1 base and J sheds 5 bases, leaving 8 bases between their ends. The CDR3 holds 13 amino acids from the cysteine to the phenylalanine. The entry retains the CDR3 DNA only, 39 bases that are in frame from base 1. Looking up the germline V gene yields CDR1 SGHTA and CDR2 FQGNSA. Concerning this clone itself: No antigen is known for it. Per-base qualities were not stored, and no clone one base away is much larger.

This TCR was recovered from a human donor with classical Hodgkin lymphoma. The chain was built from TRBV7-2 and TRBJ2-5; the D gene is unclear. Sequencing used peripheral blood mononuclear cells (PBMCs). The nucleotide sequence reads TGTGCCAGCAGCTTAGAATGGGTGGAGACCCAGTACTTC. This yields the protein CASSLEWVETQYF.